Each of the 8 T cell receptor beta chains below was sequenced from the same sample in a study of molecular identifiers for immune sequencing clone quantification. A single record per CDR3 protein comes from TCRdb applying MiXCR to the PCR reads. The sample lists about half a million distinct CDR3 sequences, about a fifth occurring once. The sequencing input was naive CD8+ T cells from blood, with Jurkat cell RNA spiked in. Subset indicated: FACS-sorted CD8+CD4-CCR7+CD45RA+ naive T cells. These receptors were collected from a human donor in good health. Some libraries in this study had Jurkat cell RNA spiked in.

This clonotype was detected only a few times. The chain has TRBV7-4 and TRBJ2-5, with no clear D. The CDR3 has 13 residues. CDR1 and CDR2 from the germline V gene are SGHVT and SQSDAQ. V lost 1 base and J lost 5, with 8 bases in between. CDR3 region: CASSLGHFETQYF. The CDR3 DNA is TGTGCCAGCAGCTTAGGCCACTTCGAGACCCAGTACTTC.

This clonotype appeared a few times. The chain joins TRBV5-6 to TRBJ2-5; 14 bases agree with TRBD2. After removal of 4 bases from V and 4 bases from J, the junction contained 9 bases not matched to a gene. The germline V gene has CDR1 SGHDT and CDR2 YYEEEE. The CDR3 is made up of 17 amino acids. The CDR3 here is CASSTMVGLAGGETQYF. The CDR3 DNA is TGTGCCAGCAGCACAATGGTTGGACTAGCGGGAGGAGAGACCCAGTACTTC.

This clonotype was counted ten times or more. The chain joins TRBV12-3 or TRBV12-4 to TRBJ1-5; a weak D match, TRBD1 (5 bases). Trimming took off 6 bases at V and 2 bases at J, with 14 bases between the two ends. The CDR3 contains 15 residues. CDR3 residues: CASSPPRAGNQPQHF. The CDR3 nucleotides are TGTGCCAGCAGCCCCCCCAGGGCCGGCAATCAGCCCCAGCATTTT.

The chain joins TRBV6-5 to TRBJ2-7; TRBD2 agrees at 7 bases. With 6 bases clipped from V and 9 bases from J, the junction kept 8 bases outside the gene matches. The germline gives CDR1 MNHEY, CDR2 SVGAGI. The CDR3 consists of 12 residues. The DNA of the CDR3 is TGTGCCAGCAGCAACGGGGGGTCCTGGCAGTACTTC. It specifies CASSNGGSWQYF.

This clonotype was found a few times. The chain is built from TRBV6-5 and TRBJ2-5, with a possible D match to TRBD2 (6 bases). V was cut by 7 bases and J by 2 bases, with 20 bases left in between. There are 16 residues in the CDR3. Germline CDR1 reads MNHEY; CDR2 reads SVGAGI. The CDR3 reads CASMILGGVRQETQYF. The DNA of the CDR3 is TGTGCCAGCATGATTCTCGGAGGGGTCCGTCAAGAGACCCAGTACTTC.

This clonotype was counted between two and nine times. The chain is built from TRBV4-3 and TRBJ2-7, with D unresolved. This CDR3 has 14 amino acids. Germline V gene lookup returns CDR1 LGHNA and CDR2 YSLEER. Trimming left V 1 base short and J 3 bases short, with 10 bases between. The CDR3 DNA is TGCGCCAGCAGCCAAGGATGGCACAACTACGAGCAGTACTTC. Translated, it gives CASSQGWHNYEQYF.

This clonotype was counted at least ten times. The chain recombines TRBV20-1 with TRBJ2-5, with a possible D match to TRBD2 (6 bases). Germline values: CDR1 DFQATT, CDR2 SNEGSKA (reference sequence). V was trimmed by 4 bases and J by 7 bases, leaving 16 bases between them. The CDR3 length is 13 residues. The CDR3 spells CSAKLADWGTQYF. CDR3 DNA: TGCAGTGCTAAACTAGCAGACTGGGGGACCCAGTACTTC.

This sequence joins TRBV6-5 and TRBJ2-3, with 8 positions matching TRBD1. The CDR3 extends over 15 amino acids. The trim removed 3 bases at V and 6 bases at J, leaving 8 bases unmatched. Looked up from germline, CDR1 is MNHEY and CDR2 is SVGAGI. CDR3 protein: CASSYGQGLGDTQYF. CDR3 bases: TGTGCCAGCAGTTATGGACAGGGCCTCGGGGATACGCAGTATTTT.